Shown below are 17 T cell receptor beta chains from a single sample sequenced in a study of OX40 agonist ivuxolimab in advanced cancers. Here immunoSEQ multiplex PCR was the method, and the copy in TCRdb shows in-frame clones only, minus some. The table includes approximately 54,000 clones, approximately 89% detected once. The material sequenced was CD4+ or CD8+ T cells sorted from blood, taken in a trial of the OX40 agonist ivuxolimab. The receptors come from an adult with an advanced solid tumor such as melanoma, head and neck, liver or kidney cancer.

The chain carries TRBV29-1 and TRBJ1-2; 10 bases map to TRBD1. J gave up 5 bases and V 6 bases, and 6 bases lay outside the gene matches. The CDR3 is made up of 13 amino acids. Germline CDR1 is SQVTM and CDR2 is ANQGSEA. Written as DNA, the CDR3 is TGCAGCGTCGCCGGGACAGGGGAATATGGCTACACCTTC. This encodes CSVAGTGEYGYTF. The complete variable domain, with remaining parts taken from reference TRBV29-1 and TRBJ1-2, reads SAVISQKPSRDICQRGTSLTIQCQVDSQVTMMFWYRQQPGQSLTLIATANQGSEATYESGFVIDKFPISRPNLTFSTLTVSNMSPEDSSIYLCSVAGTGEYGYTFGSGTRLTVV.

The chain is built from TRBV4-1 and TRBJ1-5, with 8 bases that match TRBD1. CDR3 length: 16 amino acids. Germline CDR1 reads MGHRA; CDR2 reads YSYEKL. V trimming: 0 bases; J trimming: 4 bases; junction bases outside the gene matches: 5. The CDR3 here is CASSQDTGTGNQPQHF. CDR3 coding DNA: TGCGCCAGCAGCCAAGATACCGGGACAGGTAATCAGCCCCAGCATTTT.

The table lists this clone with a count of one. The CDR3: CASSSIPEWGYTF. CDR3 coding DNA: TGTGCCAGCAGCTCAATCCCCGAATGGGGCTACACCTTC. This chain uses TRBV7-9 with TRBJ1-2; no firm D call. V was shortened by 4 bases and J by 8 bases, with 14 bases between the two germline ends. The CDR3 runs to 13 residues. Germline CDR1 is SEHNR and CDR2 is FQNEAQ (reference sequence).

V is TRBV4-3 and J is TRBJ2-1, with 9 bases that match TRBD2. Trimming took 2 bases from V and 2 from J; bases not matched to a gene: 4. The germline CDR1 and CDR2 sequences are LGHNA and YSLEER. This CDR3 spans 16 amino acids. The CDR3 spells CASSQYGGGAYNEQFF. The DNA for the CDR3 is TGCGCCAGCAGCCAATATGGCGGGGGGGCCTACAATGAGCAGTTCTTC.

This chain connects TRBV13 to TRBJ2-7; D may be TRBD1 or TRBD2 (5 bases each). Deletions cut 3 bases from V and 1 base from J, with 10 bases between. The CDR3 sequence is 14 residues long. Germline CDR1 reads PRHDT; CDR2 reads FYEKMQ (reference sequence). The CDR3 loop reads CASSFRDQSYEQYF. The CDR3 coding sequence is TGTGCCAGCAGCTTCCGGGACCAATCCTACGAGCAGTACTTC.

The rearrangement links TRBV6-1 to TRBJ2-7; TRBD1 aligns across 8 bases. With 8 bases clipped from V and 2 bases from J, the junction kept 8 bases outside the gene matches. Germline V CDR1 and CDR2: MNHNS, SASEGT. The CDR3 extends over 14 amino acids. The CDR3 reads CASDDLQGAYEQYF. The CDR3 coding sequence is TGTGCCAGCGACGATCTACAGGGGGCCTACGAGCAGTACTTC.

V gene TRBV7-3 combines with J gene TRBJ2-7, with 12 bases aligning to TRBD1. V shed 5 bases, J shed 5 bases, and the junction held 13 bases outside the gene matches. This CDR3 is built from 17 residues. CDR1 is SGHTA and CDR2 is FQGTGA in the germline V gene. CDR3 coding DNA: TGTGCCAGCAGCCTCGGGACAGGGGGCGCTTTTAGTCACGAGCAGTACTTC. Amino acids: CASSLGTGGAFSHEQYF.

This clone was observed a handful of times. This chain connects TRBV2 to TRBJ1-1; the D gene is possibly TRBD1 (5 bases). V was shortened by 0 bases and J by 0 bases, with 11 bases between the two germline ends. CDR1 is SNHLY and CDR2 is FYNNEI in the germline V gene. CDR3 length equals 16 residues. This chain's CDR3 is CASSEARGGMNTEAFF. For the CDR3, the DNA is TGTGCCAGCAGTGAAGCGCGGGGGGGGATGAACACTGAAGCTTTCTTT.

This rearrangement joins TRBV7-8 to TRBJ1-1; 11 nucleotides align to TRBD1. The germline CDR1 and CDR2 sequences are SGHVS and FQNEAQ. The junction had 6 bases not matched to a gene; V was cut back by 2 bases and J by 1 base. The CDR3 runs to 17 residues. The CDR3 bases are TGTGCCAGCAGCTTAATGGGACAGGGGGAGAAGAACACTGAAGCTTTCTTT. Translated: CASSLMGQGEKNTEAFF. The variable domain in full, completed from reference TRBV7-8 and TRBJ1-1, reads GAGVSQSPRYKVAKRGQDVALRCDPISGHVSLFWYQQALGQGPEFLTYFQNEAQLDKSGLPSDRFFAERPEGSVSTLKIQRTQQEDSAVYLCASSLMGQGEKNTEAFFGQGTRLTVV.

CDR3 region: CASSQANGWGLAEQETQYF. The CDR3 DNA follows: TGTGCCAGCAGCCAAGCAAATGGTTGGGGACTAGCCGAGCAAGAGACCCAGTACTTC. This sequence joins TRBV4-2 and TRBJ2-5; 9 bases fit TRBD2. The CDR3 extends over 19 amino acids. V was pared by 1 base and J by 2 bases, with 14 bases of the junction left unmatched. Germline-derived CDR1 and CDR2 are LGHNA and YNFKEQ.

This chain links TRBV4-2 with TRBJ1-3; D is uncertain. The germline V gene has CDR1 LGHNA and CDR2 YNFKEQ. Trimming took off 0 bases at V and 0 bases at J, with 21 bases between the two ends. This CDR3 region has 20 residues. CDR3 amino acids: CASSQEAPRFGERSGNTIYF. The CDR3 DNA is TGTGCCAGCAGCCAAGAGGCCCCTAGGTTTGGTGAACGCTCTGGAAACACCATATATTTT.

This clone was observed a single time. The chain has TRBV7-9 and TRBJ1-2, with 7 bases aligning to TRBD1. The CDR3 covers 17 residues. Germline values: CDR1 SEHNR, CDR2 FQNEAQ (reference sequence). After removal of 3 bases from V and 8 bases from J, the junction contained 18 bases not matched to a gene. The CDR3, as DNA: TGTGCCAGCAGCTTCCCCGACAGGGCGGAGGATCTTTACGGCTACACCTTC. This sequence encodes CASSFPDRAEDLYGYTF.

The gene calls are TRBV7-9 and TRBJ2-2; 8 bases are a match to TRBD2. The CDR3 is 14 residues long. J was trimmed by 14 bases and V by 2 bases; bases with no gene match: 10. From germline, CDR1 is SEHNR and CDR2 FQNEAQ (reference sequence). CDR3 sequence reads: CASSLHTTGGRLFF. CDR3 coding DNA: TGTGCCAGCAGCTTACACACCACGGGGGGGCGTCTGTTTTTT.

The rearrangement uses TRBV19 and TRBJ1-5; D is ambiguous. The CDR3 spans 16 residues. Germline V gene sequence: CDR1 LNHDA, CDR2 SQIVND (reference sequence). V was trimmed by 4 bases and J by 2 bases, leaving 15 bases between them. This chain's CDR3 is CASSRTVPEGNQPQHF. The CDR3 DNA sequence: TGTGCCAGTAGTAGGACGGTCCCGGAGGGCAATCAGCCCCAGCATTTT. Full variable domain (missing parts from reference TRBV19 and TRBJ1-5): DGGITQSPKYLFRKEGQNVTLSCEQNLNHDAMYWYRQDPGQGLRLIYYSQIVNDFQKGDIAEGYSVSREKKESFPLTVTSAQKNPTAFYLCASSRTVPEGNQPQHFGDGTRLSIL.

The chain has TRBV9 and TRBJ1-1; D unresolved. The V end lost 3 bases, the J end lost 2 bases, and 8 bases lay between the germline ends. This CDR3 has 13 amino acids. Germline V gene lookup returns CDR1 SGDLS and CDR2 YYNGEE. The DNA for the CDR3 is TGTGCCAGCAGCGGACACCTAAACACTGAAGCTTTCTTT. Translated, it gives CASSGHLNTEAFF.

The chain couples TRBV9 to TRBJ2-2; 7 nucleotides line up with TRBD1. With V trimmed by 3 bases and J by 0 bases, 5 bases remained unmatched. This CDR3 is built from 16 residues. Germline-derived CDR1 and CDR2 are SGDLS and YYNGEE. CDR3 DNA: TGTGCCAGCAGCGGGGTCGGGACAGCGAACACCGGGGAGCTGTTTTTT. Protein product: CASSGVGTANTGELFF.

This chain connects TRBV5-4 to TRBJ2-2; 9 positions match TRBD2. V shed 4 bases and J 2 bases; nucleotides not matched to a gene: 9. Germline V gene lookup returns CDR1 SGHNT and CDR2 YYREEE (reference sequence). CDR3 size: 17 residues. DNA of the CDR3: TGTGCCAGCAGCCATTCACCTAGCGGGGTAAACACCGGGGAGCTGTTTTTT. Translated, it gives CASSHSPSGVNTGELFF.